This T cell receptor beta chain is drawn from a study of blood T cell repertoires in COVID-19 (dated by TCRdb to the early 2020s). Notes on the research overall: Samples from collaborators originated in the United States, Italy and Spain and spanned both the acute and convalescent phases of COVID-19. The prospective study material was composed of cDNA or gDNA derived from T cells, B-cell-depleted T cells, or PBMCs. Deeply sampled blood TCRbeta repertoires from subjects exposed to, actively infected with, or recovered from COVID-19 were included in the dataset. The repertoires were made available in a free public database intended to serve as a resource for research on the immune response to SARS-CoV-2. Samples were obtained from the ongoing ImmuneRACE study (first 160 participants) and from roughly 1,300 subjects provided by 6 global collaborators. A de-identified subject ID, COVID-19 status, age in years and sex were almost always included in the sample metadata. Where available, HLA class I and class II types were obtained from metadata supplied by the sample provider rather than from assay-based typing. Broad study findings and their caveats: How much clinical and demographic metadata was included differed by source and by participant, and the metadata was provided uncurated.

This clone was found a few times. There is no known antigen for this receptor. Within one base of it there is no much larger clone, and no base qualities were kept. V lost 6 bases and J lost 4 bases, and the count of bases not matched to a germline gene is 5. Including cysteine and phenylalanine, the CDR3 has 13 amino acids. Only the CDR3 DNA stays, 39 bases, in frame from base 1. CDR1 and CDR2 are drawn from the germline V gene (reference sequence): MNHEY, SMNVEV. TCRbeta CDR3 regions were amplified from genomic DNA by means of the immunoSEQ Assay, a bias-controlled multiplex PCR. As for the authors' bioinformatics: Within the assay, amplification of reference gene primers was used to estimate how many nucleated cells each sample contained. To quantify the absolute abundance of each unique TCRbeta CDR3 rearrangement, sequence reads were collapsed and filtered. For each sample, productive Simpson clonality was calculated as the square root of Simpson's diversity index across productive rearrangements. Drawn from immuneACCESS, this table holds only the in-frame rearrangements with V and J called that TCRdb kept. Clones are partly lost; checked studies trace under half to an unresolved V gene and leave the rest unexplained. The V and J calls and the clone size are those of that table, but D and trimming were determined from the DNA. The sample table contains roughly 77,000 clones; only one count was recorded for roughly four fifths of them. The top ten hold about 15% of the sample.

One collaborating source in Seattle enrolled patients during active infection and followed them longitudinally through the course of disease. Whole blood was collected in K2EDTA tubes by collaborating institutions according to the institutions' own protocols. For TCRbeta analysis, collaborator samples were shipped as frozen whole blood, as isolated PBMCs, or as DNA extracted from either sample type. What was sequenced was peripheral blood. The rearranged chain carries TRBV27 and TRBJ2-7; the junction holds 8 bases that match TRBD1. The TCR was taken from a man aged 55 to 70 with COVID-19, enrolled during active disease. The sequenced DNA: TGTGCCAGCAGCCCGGACAGGGCGTACGAGCAGTACTTC. Protein translation: CASSPDRAYEQYF.